Included here is one T cell receptor (beta chain) sequence, with context. Antigen unknown. Trimming cost V 0 bases and J 2 bases, with 8 bases left between them. Germline values: CDR1 SGHRS, CDR2 YFSETQ. The CDR3 is 14 residues long. The PCR had 60 Vbeta and 13 Jbeta primers. Clones were read by immunoSEQ multiplex PCR, and TCRdb kept only the in-frame ones, dropping some. The table shows some 140,000 clones, with 70% to 80% occurring only once. These data come from a study of cytomegalovirus exposure and HLA in healthy donors. Study as a whole: A previous analysis identified fewer than 130 million unique TCR beta sequences derived from some 200 million T cells.

Study-level findings and limits: Researchers had no immune exposure information except CMV serostatus available.

The clonotype comes from a woman in her 50s in good health and CMV-seropositive. The rearrangement uses TRBV5-1 and TRBJ1-2, with D possibly matching TRBD1 (6 bases). Sequencing input: PBMCs. The CDR3 is CASSLDRANYGYTF. CDR3 in DNA: TGCGCCAGCAGCTTGGACAGGGCAAACTATGGCTACACCTTC.